One and the same sample provided the 26 T cell receptor beta chains below, sequenced in a study of T cell changes during pregnancy in multiple sclerosis. Libraries were prepared by immunoSEQ multiplex PCR; TCRdb keeps only in-frame clonotypes and omits some of them. The profile covers 70,000 or so clones, with around 90% appearing a single time and around 0.27% taken by the ten largest. The specimen comprised CD4+ T cells from peripheral blood mononuclear cells, sampled after pregnancy. The receptors were gathered from a female donor with multiple sclerosis, enrolled in a pregnancy study.

This sequence joins TRBV10-3 and TRBJ2-7; D may be TRBD1 (6 bases). The V gene's germline CDR1 is ENHRY and CDR2 SYGVKD. The CDR3 runs 15 residues. V was shortened by 6 bases and J by 5 bases, with 20 bases between the two germline ends. Written as DNA, the CDR3 is TGTGCCATCAGCATCACCCCAGGGGATGGAAACGAGCAGTACTTC. Protein: CAISITPGDGNEQYF.

The genes are TRBV5-1 and TRBJ2-1; 8 bases match TRBD1. Trimming cost V 2 bases and J 1 base; bases outside gene matches: 2. This CDR3 contains 15 residues. Germline CDR1 is SGHRS and CDR2 is YFSETQ. The CDR3 coding sequence is TGCGCCAGCAGCTTAAGGACAGGGTCCTACAATGAGCAGTTCTTC. Encoded protein: CASSLRTGSYNEQFF.

The chain employs TRBV19 and TRBJ1-1, with a weak D call TRBD1 (6 bases). The germline gives CDR1 LNHDA, CDR2 SQIVND (reference sequence). V was clipped by 0 bases and J by 1 base, with 9 bases between them. This CDR3 region has 15 residues. The chain's CDR3 is CASSIDYRANTEAFF. The DNA of the CDR3 is TGTGCCAGTAGTATAGATTACAGGGCGAACACTGAAGCTTTCTTT.

The rearrangement uses TRBV5-4 and TRBJ1-4; D perhaps matches TRBD1 (6 bases). Germline V gene lookup returns CDR1 SGHNT and CDR2 YYREEE (reference sequence). The CDR3 has 15 residues. The V end lost 0 bases, the J end lost 5 bases, and 11 bases lay between the germline ends. The CDR3 DNA sequence: TGTGCCAGCAGCTTGGTGGCAGGGGACAATGAAAAACTGTTTTTT. It yields the protein CASSLVAGDNEKLFF. Using reference TRBV5-4 and TRBJ1-4 for the parts outside the CDR3, the full variable domain is ETGVTQSPTHLIKTRGQQVTLRCSSQSGHNTVSWYQQALGQGPQFIFQYYREEENGRGNFPPRFSGLQFPNYSSELNVNALELDDSALYLCASSLVAGDNEKLFFGSGTQLSVL.

This chain joins TRBV2 and TRBJ1-1; D is unresolved. This CDR3 is built from 11 residues. The germline CDR1 and CDR2 sequences are SNHLY and FYNNEI. Trimming stripped 6 bases from V and 6 bases from J, with 8 bases between. The CDR3 sequence is CASSQAPEAFF. The DNA for the CDR3 is TGTGCCAGCAGCCAAGCGCCTGAAGCTTTCTTT.

The genes are TRBV28 and TRBJ2-1; tentative D call: TRBD2 (6 bases). The V gene lost 5 bases and the J gene lost 9 bases, with 11 bases spanning the gap. The length of the CDR3 is 12 residues. Per germline, CDR1 MDHEN and CDR2 SYDVKM. DNA of the CDR3: TGTGCCAGCAGTGAACGGGAGAGTGAGCAGTTCTTC. Translated, it gives CASSERESEQFF.

With respect to this clone: An end of the junction does not agree with germline; a read error may underlie this. The V call is TRBV7-9, the J call TRBJ1-1, with 10 bases fitting TRBD1. The CDR3 covers 17 residues. CDR1 and CDR2 from the germline V gene are SEHNR and FQNEAQ (reference sequence). CDR3 amino acids: CASSLNRTGGLKTEAFF. In nucleotides, the CDR3 is TGTGCCAGCAGCCTGAATAGGACAGGGGGATTGAAAACTGAAGCTTTCTTT.

The J gene is TRBJ2-7, the V gene TRBV28; 13 nucleotides line up with TRBD2. V trimming: 4 bases; J trimming: 3 bases; junction bases outside the gene matches: 6. CDR3 length equals 16 residues. Per germline, CDR1 MDHEN and CDR2 SYDVKM. The CDR3, as DNA: TGTGCCAGCAGTTCCACCGGACTAGCGGGAGTCTACGAGCAGTACTTC. It codes for CASSSTGLAGVYEQYF.

The chain couples TRBV6-5 to TRBJ2-1; TRBD1 matches 7 bases. V lost 6 bases to trimming and J lost 6 bases; unmatched junction nucleotides: 11. Germline values: CDR1 MNHEY, CDR2 SVGAGI. The CDR3 consists of 15 residues. Here the CDR3 reads CASRELGGAGNEQFF. CDR3 nucleotides: TGTGCCAGCAGGGAACTAGGGGGCGCCGGCAATGAGCAGTTCTTC.

The chain uses TRBV4-1 and TRBJ1-4; the D is unclear. This CDR3 has 16 amino acids. The germline V and J ends were trimmed by 0 bases and 5 bases, with 13 bases remaining between them. Germline loops: CDR1 MGHRA, CDR2 YSYEKL. DNA for the CDR3: TGCGCCAGCAGCCAAGAGGGGAGCGTTAGGAATGAAAAACTGTTTTTT. Amino acids: CASSQEGSVRNEKLFF.

This clone was detected a few times. The J gene is TRBJ1-1, the V gene TRBV27; the D is unclear. The CDR3 consists of 16 residues. Trimming removed 4 bases from V and 0 bases from J, with 15 bases in between. Germline lookup yields CDR1 MNHEY and CDR2 SMNVEV (reference sequence). This CDR3 is CASSYLRPGMNTEAFF. Written as DNA, the CDR3 is TGTGCCAGCAGTTACCTACGACCGGGGATGAACACTGAAGCTTTCTTT.

This chain connects TRBV28 to TRBJ1-2; D is possibly TRBD1 (6 bases). CDR1 is MDHEN and CDR2 is SYDVKM in the germline V gene. Trimming stripped 3 bases from V and 5 bases from J, with 10 bases between. The CDR3 spans 13 residues. CDR3 region: CASSFWDTYGYTF. In DNA, the CDR3 is TGTGCCAGCAGTTTTTGGGACACATATGGCTACACCTTC.

The rearrangement uses TRBV19 and TRBJ1-2; 7 nucleotides match TRBD1. CDR1 is LNHDA, CDR2 SQIVND, per germline (reference sequence). Trimming at V came to 7 bases and at J to 5 bases, leaving 7 bases not matched to a gene. The CDR3 spans 13 residues. CDR3 in amino acids: CASTLGQAYGYTF. As DNA, the CDR3 is TGTGCCAGTACCTTAGGACAGGCGTATGGCTACACCTTC.

Details on this clone: The sample contains more than one DNA sequence encoding this CDR3. This chain uses TRBV5-1 with TRBJ2-7, with a weak D call TRBD1 (5 bases). Germline V gene lookup returns CDR1 SGHRS and CDR2 YFSETQ. This CDR3 region has 14 residues. The V end was cut by 1 base, the J end by 0 bases, with 8 bases between. CDR3 region: CASSLTGSSYEQYF. The CDR3 nucleotides read TGCGCCAGCAGCTTGACAGGAAGCTCCTACGAGCAGTACTTC.

The chain carries TRBV9 and TRBJ2-1; 8 bases agree with TRBD2. The CDR3 contains 14 residues. The germline V gene has CDR1 SGDLS and CDR2 YYNGEE. Trimming cost V 5 bases and J 4 bases; bases outside gene matches: 5. This CDR3 is CASSLAGGYNEQFF. The CDR3 region has the DNA TGTGCCAGCAGTCTGGCGGGGGGATACAATGAGCAGTTCTTC.

This chain connects TRBV28 to TRBJ2-1; TRBD1 matches at 9 bases. There are 16 residues in the CDR3. Germline lookup yields CDR1 MDHEN and CDR2 SYDVKM. V shed 7 bases and J 2 bases; nucleotides not matched to a gene: 9. The CDR3 loop reads CASTGQGPGAYNEQFF. For the CDR3, the DNA is TGTGCCAGCACCGGACAGGGGCCGGGGGCCTACAATGAGCAGTTCTTC.

The J gene is TRBJ1-1, the V gene TRBV7-9; 7 bases map to TRBD1. CDR1 and CDR2 (germline): SEHNR, FQNEAQ (reference sequence). The V and J ends lost 5 bases and 3 bases, in that order; junction bases with no gene match: 9. The CDR3 consists of 15 residues. The CDR3 DNA sequence: TGTGCCAGCAGCACGTTGGACAGGACGGACACTGAAGCTTTCTTT. Translating it yields CASSTLDRTDTEAFF.

The chain recombines TRBV13 with TRBJ2-1; 13 nucleotides line up with TRBD2. The CDR3 is made up of 17 amino acids. Looked up from germline, CDR1 is PRHDT and CDR2 is FYEKMQ (reference sequence). The junction had 6 bases not matched to a gene; V was cut back by 5 bases and J by 2 bases. CDR3 amino acids: CASSQRTSGGTYNEQFF. The CDR3 DNA is TGTGCCAGCAGCCAACGGACTAGCGGGGGAACCTACAATGAGCAGTTCTTC.

The chain links TRBV5-1 to TRBJ1-6, with 7 positions matching TRBD1. After removal of 6 bases from V and 5 bases from J, the junction contained 8 bases not matched to a gene. CDR1 is SGHRS, CDR2 YFSETQ, per germline. This CDR3 spans 15 amino acids. The CDR3 is CASTLRTGDNSPLHF. The DNA of the CDR3 is TGCGCCAGCACCTTAAGGACAGGTGATAATTCACCCCTCCACTTT.

The chain recombines TRBV27 with TRBJ1-2; maybe TRBD1 (5 bases). This CDR3 contains 14 residues. Per the germline V gene, CDR1 is MNHEY and CDR2 is SMNVEV (reference sequence). The V gene lost 2 bases and the J gene lost 5 bases, with 12 bases spanning the gap. The CDR3 loop reads CASSLKGSSYGYTF. CDR3 nucleotide sequence: TGTGCCAGCAGTTTAAAGGGGTCCTCGTATGGCTACACCTTC.

V is TRBV18 and J is TRBJ1-5; the D gene is possibly TRBD1 (5 bases). V lost 3 bases and J 0 bases, leaving 12 bases between the germline ends. There are 16 residues in the CDR3. Germline-derived CDR1 and CDR2 are KGHSH and LQKENI. In nucleotides, the CDR3 is TGTGCCAGCTCACCGCAGGGAAGGGCTAGCAATCAGCCCCAGCATTTT. Its protein is CASSPQGRASNQPQHF.

The CDR3 nucleotides are TGTGCCAGCAGCCAAAATGCCCGGACAGGGTCGAATTCACCCCTCCACTTT. It is translated as CASSQNARTGSNSPLHF. V gene TRBV5-4 combines with J gene TRBJ1-6; 8 bases map to TRBD1. Germline CDR1 reads SGHNT; CDR2 reads YYREEE (reference sequence). V lost 4 bases, J lost 7 bases, and 13 bases stayed unmatched. There are 17 residues in the CDR3.

The rearrangement links TRBV11-2 to TRBJ2-1, with D unclear. CDR1 and CDR2 (germline): SGHAT, FQNNGV. V gave up 1 base and J gave up 6 bases, with 10 bases separating them. This CDR3 comprises 14 residues. CDR3 in DNA: TGTGCCAGCAGCTTAGCGGGTTTGGCCAATGAGCAGTTCTTC. Translating gives CASSLAGLANEQFF.

This sequence joins TRBV11-2 and TRBJ1-1; D is unresolved. The V end was cut by 0 bases, the J end by 1 base, with 18 bases between. CDR1 and CDR2 (germline): SGHAT, FQNNGV. The CDR3 consists of 18 residues. The CDR3 protein is CASSLEEGPGGQNTEAFF. The CDR3 coding sequence is TGTGCCAGCAGCTTAGAGGAGGGCCCGGGCGGTCAGAACACTGAAGCTTTCTTT. The full variable domain, rest sourced from reference TRBV11-2 and TRBJ1-1, is EAGVAQSPRYKIIEKRQSVAFWCNPISGHATLYWYQQILGQGPKLLIQFQNNGVVDDSQLPKDRFSAERLKGVDSTLKIQPAKLEDSAVYLCASSLEEGPGGQNTEAFFGQGTRLTVV.

This sequence joins TRBV4-1 and TRBJ1-2, with D perhaps matching TRBD1 (6 bases). With 3 bases removed from V and 4 bases from J, the gap between germline ends came to 15 bases. CDR1 MGHRA and CDR2 YSYEKL come from the germline V gene. The CDR3 is 15 residues long. CDR3 in DNA: TGCGCCAGCAGCCAGGCCGGACAGTTCCTCTATGGCTACACCTTC. Residues: CASSQAGQFLYGYTF.

V usage is TRBV7-3 and J usage is TRBJ2-1; 7 nucleotides line up with TRBD2. The V and J ends lost 6 bases and 3 bases, in that order; junction bases with no gene match: 5. The CDR3 covers 14 residues. CDR1 and CDR2 (germline): SGHTA, FQGTGA. CDR3 residues: CASRVAGDYNEQFF. The CDR3 nucleotides are TGTGCCAGCAGAGTTGCGGGGGACTACAATGAGCAGTTCTTC. Full variable domain (remainder filled in from reference TRBV7-3 and TRBJ2-1): GAGVSQTPSNKVTEKGKYVELRCDPISGHTALYWYRQSLGQGPEFLIYFQGTGAADDSGLPNDRFFAVRPEGSVSTLKIQRTERGDSAVYLCASRVAGDYNEQFFGPGTRLTVL.